This T cell receptor (beta chain) was obtained from a study of blood T cell repertoires in COVID-19. Study-level background: Acute-phase and convalescent COVID-19 samples originated in the United States, Italy and Spain. Sample material is recorded as cDNA or gDNA derived from T cells, B-cell-depleted T cells, or PBMCs.

The authors' processing: Reference gene primer amplification in the assay estimated nucleated cell counts. The assay was immunoSEQ multiplex PCR, and TCRdb's table has in-frame clones only and misses some. From that table come the V and J calls and clone size; the DNA was used to work out D and trimming. The table records around 150,000 clones, approximately 79% of them present only once. Cohort 3 donors counted as recovered after two negative PCRs, clearance, or resolved symptoms. The sample was PBMCs or T cells enriched from blood (not recorded which). The TCR originated in a man aged 50 or older who had recovered from COVID-19.

Here the CDR3 reads CASSQDRGLNEQFF. DNA of the CDR3: TGTGCCAGCAGCCAAGACAGGGGGCTTAATGAGCAGTTCTTC. The V gene is TRBV3-1 (or the pseudogene TRBV3-2), the J gene TRBJ2-1, with 8 positions matching TRBD1. V lost 0 bases to trimming and J lost 7 bases; unmatched junction nucleotides: 2. Germline V gives CDR1 LGHDT, CDR2 YNNKEL (reference sequence). The CDR3 runs to 14 residues.